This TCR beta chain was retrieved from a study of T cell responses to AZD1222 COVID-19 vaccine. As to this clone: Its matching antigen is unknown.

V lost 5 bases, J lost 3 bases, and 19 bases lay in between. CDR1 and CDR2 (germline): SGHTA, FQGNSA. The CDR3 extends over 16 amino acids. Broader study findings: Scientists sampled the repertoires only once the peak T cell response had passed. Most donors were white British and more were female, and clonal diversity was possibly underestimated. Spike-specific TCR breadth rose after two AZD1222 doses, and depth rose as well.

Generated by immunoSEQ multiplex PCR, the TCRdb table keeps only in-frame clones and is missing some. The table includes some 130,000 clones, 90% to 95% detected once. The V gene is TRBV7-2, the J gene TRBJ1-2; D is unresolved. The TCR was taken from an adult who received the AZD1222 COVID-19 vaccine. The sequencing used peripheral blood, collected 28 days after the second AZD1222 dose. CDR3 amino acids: CASSHKKGYRYYGYTF. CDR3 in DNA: TGTGCCAGCAGCCACAAAAAAGGGTACAGATACTATGGCTACACCTTC.